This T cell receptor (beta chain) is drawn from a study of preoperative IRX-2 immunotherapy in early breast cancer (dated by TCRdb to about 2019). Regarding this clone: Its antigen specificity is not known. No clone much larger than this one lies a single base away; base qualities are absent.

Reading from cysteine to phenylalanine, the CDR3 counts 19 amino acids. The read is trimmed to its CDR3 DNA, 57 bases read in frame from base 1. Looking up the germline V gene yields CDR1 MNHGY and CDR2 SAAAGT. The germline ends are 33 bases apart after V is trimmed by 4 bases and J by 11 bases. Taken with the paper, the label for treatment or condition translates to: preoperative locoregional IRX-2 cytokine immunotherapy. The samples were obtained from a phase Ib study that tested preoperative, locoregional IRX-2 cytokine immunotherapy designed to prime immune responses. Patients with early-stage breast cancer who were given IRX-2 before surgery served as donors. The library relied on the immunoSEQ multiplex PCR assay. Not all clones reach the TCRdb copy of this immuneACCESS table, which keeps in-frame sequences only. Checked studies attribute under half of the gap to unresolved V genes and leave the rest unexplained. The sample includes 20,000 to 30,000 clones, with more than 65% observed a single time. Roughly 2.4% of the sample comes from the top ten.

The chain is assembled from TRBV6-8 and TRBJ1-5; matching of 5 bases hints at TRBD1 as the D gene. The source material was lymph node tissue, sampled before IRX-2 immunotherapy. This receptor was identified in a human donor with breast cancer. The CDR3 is CASSSPRGRLTVAIKAQHF. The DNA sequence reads TGTGCCAGCAGTTCACCCCGGGGCAGACTGACGGTAGCAATCAAGGCCCAGCATTTT.